The sequence of this T cell receptor beta chain was determined in a study of blood T cell repertoires in COVID-19. V was cut by 3 bases and J by 0 bases, with 6 bases left in between. Germline V CDR1 and CDR2: SNHLY, FYNNEI. The CDR3 has 14 amino acids. Sequenced by immunoSEQ multiplex PCR; TCRdb stores in-frame clones only, minus some. The data hold roughly 450,000 clones, with 90% observed a single time. The sequenced material came from PBMCs or T cells enriched from blood (not recorded which). The clonotype comes from a man in his late teens or twenties who had recovered from COVID-19. The chain joins TRBV2 to TRBJ1-5, with D perhaps matching TRBD1 (5 bases). CDR3 sequence: CASSDRVSNQPQHF. Here the CDR3 DNA reads TGTGCCAGCAGTGACAGGGTTAGCAATCAGCCCCAGCATTTT. Full variable domain (remainder filled in from reference TRBV2 and TRBJ1-5): EPEVTQTPSHQVTQMGQEVILRCVPISNHLYFYWYRQILGQKVEFLVSFYNNEISEKSEIFDDQFSVERPDGSNFTLKIRSTKLEDSAMYFCASSDRVSNQPQHFGDGTRLSIL.